This TCR beta chain was found in a study of blood T cell repertoires in COVID-19. Generated by immunoSEQ multiplex PCR, the TCRdb table keeps only in-frame clones and is missing some. The table shows 240,000 or so clones, with around 90% occurring only once. The CDR3 is 17 amino acids. Trimming cost V 5 bases and J 8 bases, with 27 bases left between them. The TCR sequence derives from a middle-aged woman who had recovered from COVID-19. This chain uses TRBV23-1 with TRBJ1-2; TRBD1 might be the D (5 bases). TRBV23-1 is an ORF; its function is uncertain. Sequencing input: peripheral blood. This chain's CDR3 is CASSSIPEGQGGRGYTF. CDR3 DNA: TGCGCCAGCAGTTCCATCCCCGAGGGGCAGGGAGGAAGAGGCTACACCTTC.